Following are 17 T cell receptor beta chains from one sample sequenced in a study of cytomegalovirus exposure and HLA in healthy donors. The PCR employed 60 Vbeta primers together with 13 Jbeta primers. Sequencing was performed with immunoSEQ multiplex PCR; in TCRdb, only in-frame clones are kept and a portion is missing. The sample contains 210,000 or so clones, 70% to 85% of which appear only once. Sequencing was carried out using PBMCs. The receptors stem from a girl aged 2 to 10 in good health and CMV-seronegative.

Turning to this clone: The sample holds other DNA sequences that translate to the same CDR3. This chain connects TRBV5-6 to TRBJ1-2, with D possibly TRBD1 on 5 matching bases. The ends were cut back, 0 bases at V and 6 bases at J, with 6 bases in the middle. This CDR3 region has 12 residues. Germline V gene lookup returns CDR1 SGHDT and CDR2 YYEEEE. The CDR3 loop is CASSLGGDGYTF. The DNA of the CDR3 is TGTGCCAGCAGCTTGGGGGGGGATGGCTACACCTTC.

The gene calls are TRBV20-1 and TRBJ2-7; 8 bases are shared with TRBD1. Germline V lookup: CDR1 DFQATT, CDR2 SNEGSKA (reference sequence). Unmatched junction bases numbered 4, after V lost 5 bases and J lost 7 bases. CDR3 length equals 11 residues. CDR3 sequence reads: CSARDRSEQYF. DNA for the CDR3: TGCAGTGCTCGGGACAGGTCGGAGCAGTACTTC.

The chain couples TRBV7-9 to TRBJ1-2; D may be TRBD1 (5 bases). The ends were cut back, 1 base at V and 0 bases at J, with 12 bases in the middle. This CDR3 contains 16 residues. Germline CDR1 is SEHNR and CDR2 is FQNEAQ (reference sequence). CDR3 sequence: CASSLEGPAANYGYTF. CDR3 nucleotide sequence: TGTGCCAGCAGCTTAGAGGGGCCTGCAGCTAACTATGGCTACACCTTC.

The chain uses TRBV2 and TRBJ2-7; 7 bases fit TRBD2. The trim removed 4 bases at V and 4 bases at J, leaving 1 base unmatched. The CDR3 loop spans 12 amino acids. Germline V gene sequence: CDR1 SNHLY, CDR2 FYNNEI. CDR3 sequence: CASSVGRYEQYF. The CDR3 nucleotides are TGTGCCAGCAGTGTCGGGAGGTACGAGCAGTACTTC.

This chain joins TRBV7-9 and TRBJ2-3, with a possible D match to TRBD2 (5 bases). The CDR3 runs 13 residues. The V end was cut by 5 bases, the J end by 1 base, with 7 bases between. The V gene's germline CDR1 is SEHNR and CDR2 FQNEAQ (reference sequence). The CDR3 loop reads CASSGSGTDTQYF. DNA for the CDR3: TGTGCCAGCAGCGGTAGCGGCACAGATACGCAGTATTTT.

The sample holds a few counts of this clone. Here the CDR3 reads CASSLEGLAEKTQYF. DNA of the CDR3: TGCGCCAGCAGCTTGGAGGGACTAGCGGAGAAGACCCAGTACTTC. The chain employs TRBV5-1 and TRBJ2-5; the match to TRBD2 covers 11 bases. Per germline, CDR1 SGHRS and CDR2 YFSETQ. V gave up 0 bases and J gave up 6 bases; unmatched junction bases: 4. This CDR3 spans 15 amino acids.

The chain employs TRBV5-1 and TRBJ1-4; TRBD1 matches 7 bases. The V gene end was trimmed by 3 bases and the J gene end by 7 bases; junction bases not matched to a gene: 6. CDR1 and CDR2 from the germline V gene are SGHRS and YFSETQ. This CDR3 is built from 14 residues. The CDR3 reads CASSSGGGPEKLFF. Here the CDR3 DNA reads TGCGCCAGCAGCTCCGGAGGGGGCCCTGAAAAACTGTTTTTT.

This chain joins TRBV10-1 and TRBJ2-7; 8 nucleotides line up with TRBD1. CDR1 WNHNN and CDR2 SYGVQD come from the germline V gene (reference sequence). The CDR3 is made up of 16 amino acids. V shed 4 bases, J shed 0 bases, and the junction held 8 bases outside the gene matches. CDR3 DNA sequence: TGCGCCAGCAGTGGGAGGGGACAGGCGAGCTCCTACGAGCAGTACTTC. Encoded protein: CASSGRGQASSYEQYF.

This chain connects TRBV27 to TRBJ2-5; 12 positions match TRBD2. Germline loops: CDR1 MNHEY, CDR2 SMNVEV (reference sequence). V shed 3 bases and J 4 bases; nucleotides not matched to a gene: 6. CDR3 size: 16 residues. CDR3 sequence reads: CASSLFASGGGETQYF. Here the CDR3 DNA reads TGTGCCAGCAGTTTGTTCGCTAGCGGGGGGGGAGAGACCCAGTACTTC.

The rearrangement uses TRBV2 and TRBJ2-2; D is ambiguous. Germline CDR1 is SNHLY and CDR2 is FYNNEI. This CDR3 is 13 amino acids long. V lost 1 base and J 4 bases, leaving 4 bases between the germline ends. The CDR3 loop is CASSEGGTGELFF. The CDR3 coding sequence is TGTGCCAGCAGTGAAGGAGGCACCGGGGAGCTGTTTTTT.

The rearrangement links TRBV14 to TRBJ2-1; D perhaps matches TRBD2 (5 bases). The CDR3 is made up of 15 amino acids. The ends were cut back, 0 bases at V and 8 bases at J, with 14 bases in the middle. Germline V CDR1 and CDR2: SGHDN, FVKESK. In DNA form, the CDR3 reads TGTGCCAGCAGCCAAGATGTCTTGACCGGGGATGAGCAGTTCTTC. Encoded protein: CASSQDVLTGDEQFF.

The chain employs TRBV5-1 and TRBJ2-1; D is perhaps TRBD2 (6 bases). The CDR3 loop spans 14 amino acids. The V and J ends lost 4 bases and 9 bases respectively, with 17 bases between them. CDR1 and CDR2 (germline): SGHRS, YFSETQ. DNA for the CDR3: TGCGCCAGCAGCCGGGGGACCGAAGGTACTGAGCAGTTCTTC. Its translation is CASSRGTEGTEQFF.

This rearrangement joins TRBV4-1 to TRBJ1-3, with D possibly matching TRBD1 (5 bases). Germline V CDR1 and CDR2: MGHRA, YSYEKL. This CDR3 region has 15 residues. The V end lost 3 bases, the J end lost 4 bases, and 13 bases lay between the germline ends. The CDR3 reads CASSHGHGEGNTIYF. DNA of the CDR3: TGCGCCAGCAGCCATGGACATGGGGAAGGAAACACCATATATTTT.

The table lists this clone with a count of one. The chain joins TRBV5-1 to TRBJ1-5; 7 bases align to TRBD1. V lost 1 base, J lost 2 bases, and 6 bases stayed unmatched. CDR1 and CDR2 (germline): SGHRS, YFSETQ. This CDR3 is 16 amino acids long. CDR3 in DNA: TGCGCCAGCAGCTTGACCGGGACAGAGGGCAATCAGCCCCAGCATTTT. Translation: CASSLTGTEGNQPQHF. The variable domain in full, completed from reference TRBV5-1 and TRBJ1-5, reads KAGVTQTPRYLIKTRGQQVTLSCSPISGHRSVSWYQQTPGQGLQFLFEYFSETQRNKGNFPGRFSGRQFSNSRSEMNVSTLELGDSALYLCASSLTGTEGNQPQHFGDGTRLSIL.

V and J are TRBV15 and TRBJ1-4, with TRBD1 as a possible D gene (5 bases). Germline CDR1 reads LNHNV; CDR2 reads YYDKDF (reference sequence). The ends were cut back, 1 base at V and 0 bases at J, with 9 bases in the middle. The length of the CDR3 is 16 residues. The CDR3 nucleotides read TGTGCCACCAGCAGAGGGCAGGGCGCAACTAATGAAAAACTGTTTTTT. Translated: CATSRGQGATNEKLFF.

The chain has TRBV29-1 and TRBJ2-1, with D possibly matching TRBD1 (5 bases). CDR1 SQVTM and CDR2 ANQGSEA come from the germline V gene. The CDR3 is 15 residues long. V shed 7 bases and J shed 4 bases, with 20 bases lying between them. The CDR3: CSDRTLRRGYNEQFF. The CDR3 nucleotides read TGCAGCGACAGGACACTTCGAAGGGGATACAATGAGCAGTTCTTC.

The chain recombines TRBV5-1 with TRBJ1-2, with D possibly matching TRBD1 (6 bases). Trimming shortened V by 3 bases and J by 1 base, and 13 bases separated the two germline ends. CDR1 SGHRS and CDR2 YFSETQ come from the germline V gene. CDR3 size: 15 residues. The CDR3 coding sequence is TGCGCCAGCAGCTCCGGGGGGCAGAATAACTATGGCTACACCTTC. Translating it yields CASSSGGQNNYGYTF. The full variable domain, completed using reference TRBV5-1 and TRBJ1-2, is KAGVTQTPRYLIKTRGQQVTLSCSPISGHRSVSWYQQTPGQGLQFLFEYFSETQRNKGNFPGRFSGRQFSNSRSEMNVSTLELGDSALYLCASSSGGQNNYGYTFGSGTRLTVV.